This T cell receptor (beta chain) was sequenced in a study of radiotherapy plus CTLA-4 blockade in lung cancer. In the study overall: There were objective responses in 15% to 20% of patients, and 31% had disease control. Study-wide points: Tumor-origin TCR clones grew in blood after radiotherapy plus ipilimumab. Among reported predictors of response, early blood T cell clone dynamics with interferon-beta performed best.

Comments on this clone: Its antigen is unknown.

In chemo-refractory metastatic non-small-cell lung cancer, patients got ipilimumab CTLA-4 blockade together with focal radiation. Germline-derived CDR1 and CDR2 are MNHEY and SMNVEV (reference sequence). V lost 2 bases to trimming and J lost 8 bases; unmatched junction nucleotides: 17. This CDR3 contains 17 residues. Some clones are missing from TCRdb's copy, which holds only in-frame ones; the method was immunoSEQ multiplex PCR. Among 95,000 to 150,000 clones listed, approximately 90% were seen once. This clonotype originated in a human donor with non-small cell lung cancer that progressed on radiotherapy plus ipilimumab. V and J are TRBV27 and TRBJ1-2; 7 bases match TRBD1. Specimen: peripheral blood, collected from a patient treated with radiotherapy plus ipilimumab. This CDR3 reads CASSLGRDSLYLRGYTF. CDR3 bases: TGTGCCAGCAGTTTAGGCCGGGACAGCCTTTATTTGCGCGGCTACACCTTC.